These 9 T cell receptor beta chains share one sample of origin, sequenced in a study of shared clonotypes between healthy human individuals. Libraries were prepared by immunoSEQ multiplex PCR; TCRdb keeps only in-frame clonotypes and omits some of them. Of 850,000 to 1,200,000 clones in the sample, about 80% were seen once. Sequenced sample: memory CD4+ T cells sorted from blood. Subset noted: CD45RA-negative fraction. The receptors were sampled from a man aged 18 to 29 in good health.

The chain uses TRBV2 and TRBJ1-1; D unresolved. Germline values: CDR1 SNHLY, CDR2 FYNNEI. V was clipped by 6 bases and J by 5 bases, with 16 bases between them. The CDR3 length is 14 residues. The CDR3 nucleotides are TGTGCCAGCAGGGAATCGGCGGCGGGTACTGAAGCTTTCTTT. Amino acid sequence: CASRESAAGTEAFF.

The rearrangement uses TRBV9 and TRBJ2-3, with 9 bases that match TRBD1. The V gene's germline CDR1 is SGDLS and CDR2 YYNGEE. The ends lost 0 bases at V and 5 bases at J; junction bases unmatched: 7. The CDR3 is 16 amino acids. The CDR3 region is CASSVALGQGQDTQYF. The CDR3 nucleotides read TGTGCCAGCAGCGTAGCGCTGGGACAGGGCCAAGATACGCAGTATTTT.

As for this clone: This specimen includes other DNA sequences encoding the same CDR3. The chain carries TRBV5-4 and TRBJ2-7, with a weak D call TRBD1 (6 bases). V was pared by 0 bases and J by 0 bases, with 7 bases between. The CDR3 is made up of 14 amino acids. The germline V gene has CDR1 SGHNT and CDR2 YYREEE (reference sequence). CDR3 in DNA: TGTGCCAGCAGCTTGGGCAGGGGCTCCTACGAGCAGTACTTC. Protein product: CASSLGRGSYEQYF.

V and J are TRBV18 and TRBJ1-1, with a tentative D call TRBD1 (5 bases). This CDR3 is built from 14 residues. Trimming shortened V by 5 bases and J by 4 bases, and 14 bases separated the two germline ends. From germline, CDR1 is KGHSH and CDR2 LQKENI. The CDR3 DNA sequence: TGTGCCAGCTCAGGTAATACGGGGGTCACTGAAGCTTTCTTT. Its translation is CASSGNTGVTEAFF.

The chain uses TRBV6-6 and TRBJ2-7, with D possibly TRBD1 on 5 matching bases. Germline CDR1 is MNHNY and CDR2 is SVGAGI (reference sequence). The CDR3 runs 14 residues. V was shortened by 2 bases and J by 1 base, with 9 bases between the two germline ends. CDR3 amino acids: CASSYQGWSYEQYF. CDR3 bases: TGTGCCAGCAGTTACCAGGGATGGTCCTACGAGCAGTACTTC.

The chain employs TRBV7-2 and TRBJ2-7, with 9 bases lining up with TRBD2. V dropped 0 bases and J dropped 1; count of bases not matched to a gene: 1. The length of the CDR3 is 15 residues. The germline V gene has CDR1 SGHTA and CDR2 FQGNSA. The CDR3 here is CASSLASGGSYEQYF. CDR3 nucleotides: TGTGCCAGCAGCTTAGCTAGCGGGGGTTCCTACGAGCAGTACTTC.

The count of this clone is one. V gene TRBV29-1 combines with J gene TRBJ1-3; D unclear. Trimming cost V 1 base and J 4 bases, with 14 bases left between them. CDR1 is SQVTM, CDR2 ANQGSEA, per germline. The CDR3 is made up of 15 amino acids. The CDR3 coding sequence is TGCAGCGTTGAAGTATCCGGGGAACAAGGAAACACCATATATTTT. Protein: CSVEVSGEQGNTIYF.

CDR3 sequence reads: CASSLETGLGNTIYF. CDR3 sequence (DNA): TGCGCCAGCAGCTTGGAGACAGGGTTGGGAAACACCATATATTTT. The chain carries TRBV5-1 and TRBJ1-3; TRBD1 matches 7 bases. There are 15 residues in the CDR3. Trimming removed 0 bases from V and 4 bases from J; junction bases left unmatched: 4. Germline-derived CDR1 and CDR2 are SGHRS and YFSETQ.

CDR3 nucleotide sequence: TGTGCCTGGGTCGGCCGGAAGAACACTGAAGCTTTCTTT. It yields the protein CAWVGRKNTEAFF. This chain connects TRBV30 to TRBJ1-1, with D hard to call. Germline V lookup: CDR1 GTSNPN, CDR2 SVGIG (reference sequence). Trimming pared 5 bases from V and 1 base from J, leaving 11 bases between. The CDR3 is 13 amino acids.